Reported below is one T cell receptor beta chain. The data belong to a study of T cell changes during pregnancy in multiple sclerosis. Only in-frame clones appear in the TCRdb table, and some are missing; sequencing was by immunoSEQ multiplex PCR. The sample includes tens of thousands of clones, around 92% of them seen just once. The length of the CDR3 is 15 residues. Germline CDR1 reads SGHRS; CDR2 reads YFSETQ. V was cut by 0 bases and J by 1 base, with 10 bases left in between. The chain carries TRBV5-1 and TRBJ1-1, with a weak D call TRBD1 (5 bases). Sample: peripheral blood, taken in the first trimester of pregnancy. This sequence originates from a female donor with multiple sclerosis, enrolled in a pregnancy study. CDR3 sequence reads: CASSLEAGPNTEAFF. The CDR3 DNA sequence: TGCGCCAGCAGCTTGGAAGCAGGGCCGAACACTGAAGCTTTCTTT.